This TCR beta chain was obtained from a study of T cell responses to AZD1222 COVID-19 vaccine. Overall study results and limits: Compared with day 0, the breadth and depth of the Spike-specific TCR repertoire rose significantly after two doses of AZD1222. Seropositive AZD1222 recipients at baseline numbered only 5 to 7. Vaccine-associated CD4 TCRs ranged over spike, dominating at 160-218 and 743-854. White British people made up most donors, females outnumbered males, and clonal diversity was possibly underestimated.

The assay was immunoSEQ multiplex PCR, and TCRdb's table has in-frame clones only and misses some. The table lists about 110,000 clones, around 87% of them singletons, with 3.5% to 5% in the top ten. Note on this clone: Its antigen is not identified.

This CDR3 is built from 16 residues. The germline V gene encodes CDR1 SGHNT and CDR2 YYREEE (reference sequence). V lost 5 bases and J lost 5, with 22 bases in between. The rearrangement joins TRBV5-4 to TRBJ2-5, with D perhaps matching TRBD2 (7 bases). The source is an adult in good health. The specimen was peripheral blood, collected on day 0 of AZD1222 vaccination. CDR3 loop: CASSPGDPGGRETQYF. CDR3 DNA: TGTGCCAGCAGTCCTGGAGATCCGGGGGGCCGGGAGACCCAGTACTTC.